These 26 T cell receptor beta chains were sequenced from one sample in a study of T cells in Graves' hyperthyroidism and ophthalmopathy. Amplification of TCR beta CDR3 regions used RNA as the template. The study used the HTBI primer set for a first-round RT-PCR of the TCR CDR3. TCRdb called the multiplex PCR reads again in MiXCR, with one record for every CDR3 protein. The data contain hundreds of thousands of distinct CDR3 sequences, about 20% of them singletons. The sequencing sample was made of blood. Every receptor here comes from a man in his thirties or forties with Graves' ophthalmopathy.

This clonotype has a handful of counts. Germline and junction disagree at one end, which may indicate a read error. The V gene is TRBV15, the J gene TRBJ2-3, with 7 bases identical to TRBD1. CDR1 and CDR2 from the germline V gene are LNHNV and YYDKDF (reference sequence). The CDR3 contains 13 residues. The CDR3 nucleotides are TGTGCCGCCAGGGGGACAGGCACAGATACGCAGTATTTT. This gives the protein CAARGTGTDTQYF.

This clonotype was counted a few times. This rearrangement joins TRBV12-3 or TRBV12-4 to TRBJ2-3; maybe TRBD1 (6 bases). The CDR3 has 17 amino acids. Deletions cut 6 bases from V and 8 bases from J, with 27 bases between. In nucleotides, the CDR3 is TGTGCCAGCAGGCCTGGCACAGGGCTTGATAAACCACGTACGCAGTATTTT. Its translation: CASRPGTGLDKPRTQYF.

The chain uses TRBV11-1 and TRBJ2-3; 7 bases match TRBD2. V was pared by 5 bases and J by 7 bases, with 18 bases of the junction left unmatched. CDR1 and CDR2 from the germline V gene are SGHAT and FQDESV (reference sequence). CDR3 size: 17 residues. CDR3 loop: CASSRSGWAGVGNTQYF. CDR3 DNA sequence: TGTGCCAGCAGCCGCAGCGGATGGGCGGGAGTCGGGAATACGCAGTATTTT.

The chain combines TRBV9 with TRBJ1-2; weak D call: TRBD1 (5 bases). V was cut by 3 bases and J by 2 bases, with 8 bases left in between. The CDR3 consists of 13 residues. Germline CDR1 and CDR2: SGDLS and YYNGEE. CDR3 sequence reads: CASSAGTNYGYTF. For the CDR3, the DNA is TGTGCCAGCAGCGCGGGGACGAACTATGGCTACACCTTC.

This clonotype was seen more than once but under ten times. V usage is TRBV10-2 and J usage is TRBJ1-1; 7 nucleotides align to TRBD1. Unmatched junction bases numbered 2, after V lost 6 bases and J lost 4 bases. The CDR3 length is 12 residues. The germline CDR1 and CDR2 sequences are WSHSY and SAAADI. This chain's CDR3 is CASRQGSTEAFF. For the CDR3, the DNA is TGCGCCAGCAGACAGGGGTCCACTGAAGCTTTCTTT.

Note on this clonotype: One end of the junction does not line up with germline, which may come from a read error. The V call is TRBV7-2, the J call TRBJ2-7, with unresolved D. The CDR3 has 12 residues. CDR1 SGHTA and CDR2 FQGNSA come from the germline V gene. CDR3 bases: TGTGCCAGCAGCTTAAGTGGCTACGAGCAGTGCTTC. Amino acid sequence: CASSLSGYEQCF.

Ten or more counts support this clonotype. The chain links TRBV2 to TRBJ2-7; 11 positions match TRBD1. The V gene end was trimmed by 2 bases and the J gene end by 9 bases; junction bases not matched to a gene: 3. The germline gives CDR1 SNHLY, CDR2 FYNNEI. This CDR3 spans 13 amino acids. CDR3 in amino acids: CASSETGQGGQYF. In DNA form, the CDR3 reads TGTGCCAGCAGTGAAACGGGACAGGGGGGGCAGTACTTC.

This chain connects TRBV20-1 to TRBJ1-4, with a possible D match to TRBD1 (5 bases). Trimming left V 3 bases short and J 4 bases short, with 9 bases between. The CDR3 consists of 13 residues. Germline V gene sequence: CDR1 DFQATT, CDR2 SNEGSKA (reference sequence). CDR3 loop: CSASRGDNEKLFF. In DNA form, the CDR3 reads TGCAGTGCTAGTAGGGGAGATAATGAAAAACTGTTTTTT.

The J gene is TRBJ1-2, the V gene TRBV3-1; D is uncertain. There are 14 residues in the CDR3. V was trimmed by 1 base and J by 0 bases, leaving 6 bases between them. Germline lookup yields CDR1 LGHDT and CDR2 YNNKEL (reference sequence). The CDR3 is CASSQGNTNYGYTF. Here the CDR3 DNA reads TGTGCCAGCAGCCAAGGCAACACTAACTATGGCTACACCTTC.

The chain has TRBV5-4 and TRBJ2-2; 9 positions agree with TRBD2. The germline V gene has CDR1 SGHNT and CDR2 YYREEE (reference sequence). The CDR3 has 16 residues. Losses at the gene ends were 4 bases for V and 7 bases for J; bases not matched to a gene: 11. The DNA for the CDR3 is TGTGCCAGCAGCCCGTCTGCGGGAGGGCCGATCGGGGAGCTGTTTTTT. Residues: CASSPSAGGPIGELFF.

The CDR3 spells CAISESSYSGANVLTF. In nucleotides, the CDR3 is TGTGCCATCAGTGAGTCTAGTTACTCTGGGGCCAACGTCCTGACTTTC. The genes are TRBV10-3 and TRBJ2-6; D remains unclear. The V and J ends lost 0 bases and 0 bases respectively, with 6 bases between them. CDR3 length equals 16 residues. Germline CDR1 ENHRY, CDR2 SYGVKD.

This clonotype was picked up a small number of times. The chain carries TRBV5-1 and TRBJ2-2; D is undetermined. This CDR3 is 16 amino acids long. Per germline, CDR1 SGHRS and CDR2 YFSETQ. Trimming stripped 0 bases from V and 0 bases from J, with 9 bases between. CDR3 loop: CASSLGQLTNTGELFF. The CDR3 region has the DNA TGCGCCAGCAGCTTGGGGCAGCTAACGAACACCGGGGAGCTGTTTTTT.

V usage is TRBV6-2 or TRBV6-3 and J usage is TRBJ1-5; the D is unclear. This CDR3 is 14 amino acids long. From germline, CDR1 is MNHEY and CDR2 SVGEGT. With 0 bases removed from V and 0 bases from J, the gap between germline ends came to 3 bases. CDR3 DNA sequence: TGTGCCAGCAGTTACTCGCCTAGCAATCAGCCCCAGCATTTT. It yields the protein CASSYSPSNQPQHF.

The table lists this clonotype with many counts. The CDR3 reads CASSSDRATYGYTF. In DNA form, the CDR3 reads TGTGCCAGCAGCTCGGACAGGGCTACCTATGGCTACACCTTC. This rearrangement joins TRBV11-2 to TRBJ1-2, with 8 bases identical to TRBD1. Germline V CDR1 and CDR2: SGHAT, FQNNGV. The CDR3 loop spans 14 amino acids. J lost 4 bases, V lost 4 bases, and 5 bases had no gene match.

On this clonotype: With a much larger clone just one base away, this may be a read error. The rearrangement joins TRBV7-3 to TRBJ2-1, with D hard to call. Germline V CDR1 and CDR2: SGHTA, FQGTGA. The CDR3 contains 14 residues. The CDR3 sequence: CDSSPDVSYNEQFF. CDR3 nucleotides: TGTGACAGCAGCCCGGACGTATCCTACAATGAGCAGTTCTTC.

Ten or more counts support this clonotype. V gene TRBV7-2 combines with J gene TRBJ1-1; D ambiguous. Per the germline V gene, CDR1 is SGHTA and CDR2 is FQGNSA. V lost 1 base, J lost 2 bases, and 8 bases lay in between. This CDR3 spans 14 amino acids. The CDR3 DNA is TGTGCCAGCAGCTTAGGAGGGATTAACACTGAAGCTTTCTTT. This translates into CASSLGGINTEAFF.

This clonotype was seen more than once but under ten times. This chain links TRBV3-1 with TRBJ1-6; tentatively, D is TRBD1 (5 bases). Germline V gene lookup returns CDR1 LGHDT and CDR2 YNNKEL (reference sequence). There are 15 residues in the CDR3. Trimming shortened V by 4 bases and J by 3 bases, and 10 bases separated the two germline ends. The CDR3 here is CASSRIDSYNSPLHF. The CDR3, as DNA: TGTGCCAGCAGCCGAATAGACAGCTATAATTCACCCCTCCACTTT.

This clonotype was seen repeatedly, ten times or more. The chain carries TRBV28 and TRBJ1-5; no reliable D call. Trimming removed 8 bases at V and 4 bases at J, with 12 bases between. The CDR3 consists of 13 residues. Germline lookup yields CDR1 MDHEN and CDR2 SYDVKM. This CDR3 reads CASGTTGNQPQHF. CDR3 nucleotides: TGTGCCAGCGGAACCACGGGGAATCAGCCCCAGCATTTT.

The chain has TRBV28 and TRBJ2-7, with D possibly matching TRBD2 (6 bases). This CDR3 is 12 amino acids long. The V end lost 8 bases, the J end lost 3 bases, and 11 bases lay between the germline ends. Germline values: CDR1 MDHEN, CDR2 SYDVKM. CDR3 amino acids: CASRGILYEQYF. The CDR3 nucleotides read TGTGCCAGCCGGGGGATACTCTACGAGCAGTACTTC. Full variable domain (missing parts from reference TRBV28 and TRBJ2-7): DVKVTQSSRYLVKRTGEKVFLECVQDMDHENMFWYRQDPGLGLRLIYFSYDVKMKEKGDIPEGYSVSREKKERFSLILESASTNQTSMYLCASRGILYEQYFGPGTRLTVT.

This clonotype was recorded once. A much larger clone is a single base away; this may be a read error. The chain links TRBV2 to TRBJ1-1; TRBD1 aligns across 7 bases. After removal of 10 bases from V and 3 bases from J, the junction contained 14 bases not matched to a gene. This CDR3 has 15 residues. Germline V gene sequence: CDR1 SNHLY, CDR2 FYNNEI. This CDR3 is CATRQGIIRYTEAFF. The CDR3, as DNA: TGTGCCACCAGACAGGGAATAATCCGGTACACTGAAGCTTTCTTT.

The V and J genes are TRBV20-1 and TRBJ2-3; D ambiguous. CDR3 length: 15 residues. Deletions cut 0 bases from V and 1 base from J, with 11 bases between. Germline CDR1 is DFQATT and CDR2 is SNEGSKA (reference sequence). The CDR3 spells CSARDIAKGTDTQYF. The CDR3 DNA reads TGCAGTGCTAGAGATATCGCTAAAGGCACAGATACGCAGTATTTT.

A few counts support this clonotype. The chain is built from TRBV6-5 and TRBJ1-1; possible D gene TRBD1, 6 bases. Germline V gene data show CDR1 as MNHEY and CDR2 as SVGAGI. The length of the CDR3 is 18 residues. V lost 2 bases and J 2 bases, leaving 21 bases between the germline ends. For the CDR3, the DNA is TGTGCCAGCAGTTACACTTTATTTGGACAGTTCGTTAACACTGAAGCTTTCTTT. This codes for CASSYTLFGQFVNTEAFF.

There are a few counts of this clonotype. The chain combines TRBV6-1 with TRBJ2-7; no definite D call. CDR1 is MNHNS, CDR2 SASEGT, per germline. Trimming stripped 11 bases from V and 12 bases from J, with 14 bases between. The CDR3 runs 9 residues. CDR3 loop: CAVGVGLYF. The CDR3, as DNA: TGTGCCGTCGGCGTTGGGCTGTACTTC.

This clonotype was counted a few times. The rearrangement uses TRBV6-1 and TRBJ2-7; D is unclear. V was clipped by 5 bases and J by 3 bases, with 11 bases between them. This CDR3 has 13 amino acids. CDR1 is MNHNS, CDR2 SASEGT, per germline. The DNA for the CDR3 is TGTGCCAGCAGTTACAACAAAGTCTACGAGCAGTACTTC. It codes for CASSYNKVYEQYF.

The chain recombines TRBV7-6 with TRBJ2-3; 7 bases align to TRBD2. Looked up from germline, CDR1 is SGHVS and CDR2 is FNYEAQ. The CDR3 extends over 18 amino acids. Trimming cost V 5 bases and J 2 bases; bases outside gene matches: 16. CDR3 in DNA: TGTGCCAGCAGCCCTCCTGTGGGCAGCGGGGTCCACACAGATACGCAGTATTTT. Translated: CASSPPVGSGVHTDTQYF.

The gene calls are TRBV6-1 and TRBJ2-1, with 14 bases aligning to TRBD2. In germline, CDR1 is MNHNS, CDR2 SASEGT. The CDR3 covers 16 residues. V dropped 6 bases and J dropped 6; count of bases not matched to a gene: 7. CDR3 sequence (DNA): TGTGCCAGCAGCCGACCGACTAGCGGGAGGGCCAATGAGCAGTTCTTC. This codes for CASSRPTSGRANEQFF.